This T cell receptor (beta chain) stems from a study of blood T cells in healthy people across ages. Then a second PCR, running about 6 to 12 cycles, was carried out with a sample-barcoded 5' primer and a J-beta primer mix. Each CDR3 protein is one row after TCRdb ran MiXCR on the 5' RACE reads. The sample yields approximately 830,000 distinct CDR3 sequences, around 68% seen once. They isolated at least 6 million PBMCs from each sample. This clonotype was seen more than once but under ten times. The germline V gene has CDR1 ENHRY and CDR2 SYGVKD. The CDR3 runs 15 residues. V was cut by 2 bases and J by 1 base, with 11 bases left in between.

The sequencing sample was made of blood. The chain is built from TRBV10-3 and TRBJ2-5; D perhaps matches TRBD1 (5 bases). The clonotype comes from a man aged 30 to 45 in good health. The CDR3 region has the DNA TGTGCCATCAGTGAGGGTAGGGGCGGCCAAGAGACCCAGTACTTC. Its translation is CAISEGRGGQETQYF.